A single sample is the source of the 3 T cell receptor beta chains below, sequenced in a study of blood T cells in healthy people across ages. The use of a sample-barcoded 5' primer and a J-beta primer mix characterized a second PCR of about 7 to 12 cycles. TCRdb analysed the 5' RACE reads with MiXCR anew, one entry per CDR3 protein. The sample has about 580,000 distinct CDR3 sequences, about 45% seen once; the top ten hold roughly 25%. What was sequenced was blood. The receptors derive from a man older than 75 in good health.

This chain connects TRBV7-3 to TRBJ2-3, with a possible D match to TRBD2 (6 bases). The germline CDR1 and CDR2 sequences are SGHTA and FQGTGA. The CDR3 length is 13 residues. Trimming pared 2 bases from V and 6 bases from J, leaving 9 bases between. Written as DNA, the CDR3 is TGTGCCAGCAGCTTAGCGGAGGGGGATACGCAGTATTTT. Translated: CASSLAEGDTQYF.

This clonotype was seen more than once but under ten times. This rearrangement joins TRBV7-2 to TRBJ2-7; D may be TRBD1 or TRBD2 (7 bases each). The CDR3 length is 13 residues. The germline V gene encodes CDR1 SGHTA and CDR2 FQGNSA. V dropped 5 bases and J dropped 5 bases, with 13 bases sitting between them. The CDR3 bases are TGTGCCAGCAGCCCAGGGGGGGTAAACGAGCAGTACTTC. Translating gives CASSPGGVNEQYF.

The gene calls are TRBV3-1 and TRBJ2-5; D may be TRBD1 (5 bases). The CDR3 spans 13 residues. V was clipped by 6 bases and J by 2 bases, with 10 bases between them. Germline V gene data show CDR1 as LGHDT and CDR2 as YNNKEL (reference sequence). The CDR3, as DNA: TGTGCCAGCAGGAGACAGTCACAAGAGACCCAGTACTTC. Protein sequence: CASRRQSQETQYF.